The 31 T cell receptor beta chains reported below all come from one sample, sequenced in a study of regulatory T cells in long-lasting Graves disease. Noted time point: persistent/refractory GD, antithyroid drugs over 5 years with positive TRAb. Following extraction of RNA from PBMCs, that RNA was used to make the TCR library. CDR3 regions were amplified by Arm-PCR using iRepertoire HTBI primers to build TCR beta libraries. Via MiXCR, TCRdb re-called the multiplex PCR reads, giving one row per CDR3 protein. In the table there are roughly 400,000 distinct CDR3 sequences, around 20% of which are singletons. Sequenced here: peripheral blood mononuclear cells (PBMCs), sampled when the disease was refractory, from a patient treated with antithyroid drugs. The origin of the receptors is a female donor with Graves disease.

Ten or more counts support this clonotype. The V and J genes are TRBV20-1 and TRBJ2-7, with TRBD1 matching 8 bases. V lost 0 bases, J lost 5 bases, and 6 bases stayed unmatched. Germline lookup yields CDR1 DFQATT and CDR2 SNEGSKA (reference sequence). The CDR3 consists of 14 residues. The CDR3 loop is CSAREPRGPHEQYF. The CDR3 bases are TGCAGTGCTAGAGAACCCAGGGGGCCCCACGAGCAGTACTTC.

This chain joins TRBV5-1 and TRBJ2-5; no definite D call. CDR3 length: 14 amino acids. Germline lookup yields CDR1 SGHRS and CDR2 YFSETQ. The germline V and J ends were trimmed by 5 bases and 0 bases, with 11 bases remaining between them. The CDR3 protein is CASSRSPNQETQYF. DNA of the CDR3: TGCGCCAGCAGTAGGTCTCCCAACCAAGAGACCCAGTACTTC.

This clonotype was counted only a few times. CDR3 nucleotides: TGTGCCAGCGCCGGAGCGGGAGCCCCTGGGGCCAACGTCCTGACTTTC. It yields the protein CASAGAGAPGANVLTF. V and J are TRBV28 and TRBJ2-6, with TRBD2 matching 8 bases. Unmatched junction bases numbered 8, after V lost 8 bases and J lost 2 bases. This CDR3 has 16 residues. Germline loops: CDR1 MDHEN, CDR2 SYDVKM.

This clonotype was counted only a few times. The chain links TRBV30 to TRBJ1-5; 10 nucleotides line up with TRBD1. The germline V gene has CDR1 GTSNPN and CDR2 SVGIG (reference sequence). The ends lost 1 base at V and 3 bases at J; junction bases unmatched: 3. CDR3 size: 15 residues. The chain's CDR3 is CAWSGQGASNQPQHF. CDR3 nucleotide sequence: TGTGCCTGGAGTGGACAGGGGGCTTCCAATCAGCCCCAGCATTTT.

The rearrangement joins TRBV5-5 to TRBJ2-3; possibly TRBD1 or TRBD2 for D (5 bases each). Germline CDR1 and CDR2: SGHKS and YYEKEE (reference sequence). The V gene lost 4 bases and the J gene lost 0 bases, with 9 bases spanning the gap. The CDR3 sequence is 14 residues long. The DNA of the CDR3 is TGTGCCAGCAGCCAGGGAGAAAGCACAGATACGCAGTATTTT. Translated: CASSQGESTDTQYF. Complete variable domain (other parts from reference TRBV5-5 and TRBJ2-3): DAGVTQSPTHLIKTRGQQVTLRCSPISGHKSVSWYQQVLGQGPQFIFQYYEKEERGRGNFPDRFSARQFPNYSSELNVNALLLGDSALYLCASSQGESTDTQYFGPGTRLTVL.

This clonotype was counted ten times or more. The chain uses TRBV28 and TRBJ2-5; a possible D gene is TRBD1 (6 bases). The germline gives CDR1 MDHEN, CDR2 SYDVKM. There are 13 residues in the CDR3. The V end lost 3 bases, the J end lost 6 bases, and 11 bases lay between the germline ends. CDR3 in DNA: TGTGCCAGCAGTTTGGGGGACACGAAGACCCAGTACTTC. Translating it yields CASSLGDTKTQYF. Combining the CDR3 with reference TRBV28 and TRBJ2-5 gives the whole variable domain DVKVTQSSRYLVKRTGEKVFLECVQDMDHENMFWYRQDPGLGLRLIYFSYDVKMKEKGDIPEGYSVSREKKERFSLILESASTNQTSMYLCASSLGDTKTQYFGPGTRLLVL.

The J gene is TRBJ2-5, the V gene TRBV5-1; no clear D. Trimming pared 0 bases from V and 2 bases from J, leaving 8 bases between. This CDR3 is built from 14 residues. Germline V gene data show CDR1 as SGHRS and CDR2 as YFSETQ. The CDR3 loop is CASSLDGQQETQYF. The CDR3, as DNA: TGCGCCAGCAGCTTGGACGGGCAGCAAGAGACCCAGTACTTC.

This clonotype was observed many times. This sequence joins TRBV7-9 and TRBJ1-4, with a possible D match to TRBD1 (5 bases). V gave up 2 bases and J gave up 8 bases, with 9 bases separating them. This CDR3 comprises 13 residues. Germline V gene sequence: CDR1 SEHNR, CDR2 FQNEAQ (reference sequence). The CDR3 sequence is CASSLRDGEKLFF. CDR3 in DNA: TGTGCCAGCAGCTTACGGGACGGCGAAAAACTGTTTTTT.

This clonotype was detected ten times or more. The chain links TRBV7-6 to TRBJ2-7; D unresolved. CDR1 is SGHVS, CDR2 FNYEAQ, per germline. V shed 1 base and J shed 6 bases, with 7 bases lying between them. The CDR3 is 12 residues long. CDR3 sequence: CASSLGVGEQYF. CDR3 in DNA: TGTGCCAGCAGCTTAGGCGTAGGCGAGCAGTACTTC.

A word on this clonotype: A much larger clone differs from this one at a single base, so this may be a read error. This sequence joins TRBV20-1 and TRBJ1-5; D is perhaps TRBD1 (5 bases). Trimming took off 1 base at V and 6 bases at J, with 13 bases between the two ends. The CDR3 contains 14 residues. Germline CDR1 DFQATT, CDR2 SNEGSKA (reference sequence). The CDR3: CSARVTRDSQPQHF. The CDR3 nucleotides read TGCAGTGCTAGAGTAACCAGGGATTCTCAGCCCCAGCATTTT.

This clonotype has ten or more counts. The chain joins TRBV6-1 to TRBJ2-6; TRBD1 might be the D (7 bases). Between the trimmed V and J ends, which lost 6 bases and 0 bases, there was a span of 21 bases. From germline, CDR1 is MNHNS and CDR2 SASEGT. CDR3 length: 19 residues. The chain's CDR3 is CASSHRRRGLCSGANVLTF. Here the CDR3 DNA reads TGTGCCAGCAGCCATAGACGGAGGGGGCTGTGCTCTGGGGCCAACGTCCTGACTTTC.

The rearrangement links TRBV20-1 to TRBJ2-3; no firm D call. The CDR3 extends over 14 amino acids. V was pared by 3 bases and J by 5 bases, with 15 bases between. Germline CDR1 and CDR2: DFQATT and SNEGSKA (reference sequence). As DNA, the CDR3 is TGCAGTGCTAGCTCAGTAGAGAGAATAGATACGCAGTATTTT. It yields the protein CSASSVERIDTQYF.

This clonotype was counted ten times or more. V and J are TRBV7-3 and TRBJ2-5; the D gene could be TRBD1 or TRBD2 (5 bases each). The germline V gene has CDR1 SGHTA and CDR2 FQGTGA. This CDR3 region has 13 residues. Trimming left V 6 bases short and J 5 bases short, with 13 bases between. For the CDR3, the DNA is TGTGCCAGCAGTCCCGGGGCCTCGGAGACCCAGTACTTC. It translates to CASSPGASETQYF.

This clonotype was detected a few times. The genes are TRBV6-1 and TRBJ2-2; D ambiguous. Germline CDR1 and CDR2: MNHNS and SASEGT. V dropped 7 bases and J dropped 0 bases, with 12 bases sitting between them. This CDR3 is 15 amino acids long. CDR3: CASKGWLTNTGELFF. CDR3 DNA sequence: TGTGCCAGCAAAGGGTGGTTAACGAACACCGGGGAGCTGTTTTTT.

This chain joins TRBV5-1 and TRBJ1-4; no firm D call. The CDR3 consists of 14 residues. Per the germline V gene, CDR1 is SGHRS and CDR2 is YFSETQ. Trimming pared 5 bases from V and 6 bases from J, leaving 14 bases between. CDR3 residues: CASSFQSSDEKLFF. CDR3 sequence (DNA): TGCGCCAGCAGTTTCCAGTCAAGTGATGAAAAACTGTTTTTT.

Details on this clonotype: Being one base from a much bigger clone, this may be a read error. J is TRBJ2-7 and V is TRBV28; 9 bases fit TRBD1. J lost 2 bases, V lost 6 bases, and 8 bases had no gene match. The CDR3 is 15 residues long. Germline-derived CDR1 and CDR2 are MDHEN and SYDVKM. The chain's CDR3 is CASSPRTGVPYEQYF. The CDR3 DNA sequence: TGTGCCAGCAGCCCCAGGACAGGGGTTCCCTACGAGCAGTACTTC. Complete variable domain (other parts from reference TRBV28 and TRBJ2-7): DVKVTQSSRYLVKRTGEKVFLECVQDMDHENMFWYRQDPGLGLRLIYFSYDVKMKEKGDIPEGYSVSREKKERFSLILESASTNQTSMYLCASSPRTGVPYEQYFGPGTRLTVT.

This clonotype appeared many times. The CDR3 region has the DNA TGTGCCAGTAGAATCGCCGGGGAGCTGTTTTTT. It specifies CASRIAGELFF. This chain joins TRBV19 and TRBJ2-2; D is uncertain. The CDR3 covers 11 residues. Trimming stripped 6 bases from V and 6 bases from J, with 5 bases between. The germline gives CDR1 LNHDA, CDR2 SQIVND (reference sequence). Full variable domain (rest looked up from reference TRBV19 and TRBJ2-2): DGGITQSPKYLFRKEGQNVTLSCEQNLNHDAMYWYRQDPGQGLRLIYYSQIVNDFQKGDIAEGYSVSREKKESFPLTVTSAQKNPTAFYLCASRIAGELFFGEGSRLTVL.

Only a few counts were recorded for this clonotype. The CDR3 nucleotides read TGTGCCAGCTCACCCCCACAGGGTAAAACTGAAGCTTTCTTT. Translating it yields CASSPPQGKTEAFF. This rearrangement joins TRBV18 to TRBJ1-1; TRBD1 might be the D (6 bases). The germline V gene encodes CDR1 KGHSH and CDR2 LQKENI. The CDR3 has 14 residues. V was trimmed by 3 bases and J by 5 bases, leaving 13 bases between them.

This chain links TRBV15 with TRBJ2-3; tentative D call: TRBD2 (6 bases). CDR3 length equals 17 residues. V dropped 0 bases and J dropped 4 bases, with 17 bases sitting between them. The V gene's germline CDR1 is LNHNV and CDR2 YYDKDF (reference sequence). This CDR3 is CATSRDLPGEGSDTQYF. Here the CDR3 DNA reads TGTGCCACCAGCAGAGATCTGCCGGGAGAAGGGTCAGATACGCAGTATTTT. Filled out from reference TRBV15 and TRBJ2-3, the complete variable domain reads DAMVIQNPRYQVTQFGKPVTLSCSQTLNHNVMYWYQQKSSQAPKLLFHYYDKDFNNEADTPDNFQSRRPNTSFCFLDIRSPGLGDTAMYLCATSRDLPGEGSDTQYFGPGTRLTVL.

This clonotype was seen many times. V usage is TRBV28 and J usage is TRBJ1-6; perhaps TRBD1 as D (6 bases). The germline V gene encodes CDR1 MDHEN and CDR2 SYDVKM. The CDR3 extends over 12 amino acids. Deletions cut 11 bases from V and 8 bases from J, with 13 bases between. CDR3 DNA sequence: TGTGCCGGGGGGGGGCTGGATTCACCCCTCCACTTT. It translates to CAGGGLDSPLHF.

This clonotype was observed many times. This chain connects TRBV3-1 to TRBJ2-5; D remains ambiguous. Germline lookup yields CDR1 LGHDT and CDR2 YNNKEL (reference sequence). This CDR3 has 13 residues. The V and J ends lost 1 base and 7 bases respectively, with 10 bases between them. This CDR3 is CASSQGVQRTQYF. CDR3 nucleotides: TGTGCCAGCAGCCAAGGGGTACAACGGACCCAGTACTTC.

This clonotype has more than one count but fewer than ten. The DNA is left out, because the CDR3 cannot be placed on it with certainty; the CDR3 is given as TCRdb lists it. V and J are TRBV5-1 and TRBJ2-7; whether TRBD1, the table's D call, matches the DNA was not checked. The germline CDR1 and CDR2 sequences are SGHRS and YFSETQ. The CDR3 length equals 15 residues, ends included. The CDR3 loop is CASSSSGQGSYEQYF.

This clonotype was counted only a few times. The chain is built from TRBV5-4 and TRBJ2-5, with 13 bases that match TRBD2. Germline loops: CDR1 SGHNT, CDR2 YYREEE (reference sequence). CDR3 length equals 19 residues. The junction had 10 bases not matched to a gene; V was cut back by 1 base and J by 1 base. The CDR3 reads CASSLSGWTSGRLQETQYF. DNA for the CDR3: TGTGCCAGCAGCTTGTCGGGGTGGACTAGCGGGAGACTCCAAGAGACCCAGTACTTC.

This clonotype was observed at least ten times. The rearrangement uses TRBV10-3 and TRBJ1-2; D gene unclear. Between the trimmed V and J ends, which lost 9 bases and 3 bases, there was a span of 14 bases. The V gene's germline CDR1 is ENHRY and CDR2 SYGVKD. The CDR3 runs to 13 residues. The CDR3 nucleotides read TGTGCCATGGCCCAACCAGGCTACTATGGCTACACCTTC. Protein product: CAMAQPGYYGYTF.

This clonotype was observed at least ten times. The J gene is TRBJ2-2, the V gene TRBV5-1; D is undetermined. The CDR3 is 14 residues long. CDR1 SGHRS and CDR2 YFSETQ come from the germline V gene. The ends were cut back, 1 base at V and 3 bases at J, with 7 bases in the middle. CDR3 sequence: CASSLRPDTGELFF. CDR3 DNA sequence: TGCGCCAGCAGCTTGCGCCCGGACACCGGGGAGCTGTTTTTT.

Regarding this clonotype: One junction end does not reproduce the germline sequence, and a read error may be involved. The rearrangement uses TRBV30 and TRBJ1-6, with TRBD1 identical over 8 bases. This CDR3 region has 15 residues. CDR1 is GTSNPN, CDR2 SVGIG, per germline (reference sequence). In nucleotides, the CDR3 is TGTGCATGGACTCCGGGACAGGCTCGTAATTCACCCCTCCACTTT. Its protein product is CAWTPGQARNSPLHF.

In this sample, this clonotype turned up many times. The gene calls are TRBV6-5 and TRBJ1-1; TRBD1 agrees at 7 bases. This CDR3 contains 13 residues. The V gene's germline CDR1 is MNHEY and CDR2 SVGAGI. V lost 0 bases to trimming and J lost 9 bases; unmatched junction nucleotides: 4. CDR3 nucleotides: TGTGCCAGCAGTTACTCGGGGACAGCACAAGCTTTCTTT. It yields the protein CASSYSGTAQAFF.

The rearrangement uses TRBV18 and TRBJ2-7, with D unclear. The CDR3 is 15 amino acids. V was clipped by 3 bases and J by 0 bases, with 12 bases between them. Germline-derived CDR1 and CDR2 are KGHSH and LQKENI. DNA for the CDR3: TGTGCCAGCTCACCCATCCCAAAGAGCTCCTACGAGCAGTACTTC. This sequence encodes CASSPIPKSSYEQYF. Based on the CDR3 plus reference TRBV18 and TRBJ2-7, the full variable domain is NAGVMQNPRHLVRRRGQEARLRCSPMKGHSHVYWYRQLPEEGLKFMVYLQKENIIDESGMPKERFSAEFPKEGPSILRIQQVVRGDSAAYFCASSPIPKSSYEQYFGPGTRLTVT.

There are many counts of this clonotype. The chain employs TRBV18 and TRBJ1-2; D gene ambiguous. Germline lookup yields CDR1 KGHSH and CDR2 LQKENI. The CDR3 extends over 13 amino acids. V was clipped by 3 bases and J by 4 bases, with 9 bases between them. CDR3 nucleotides: TGTGCCAGCTCACCGACGGACCTCTATGGCTACACCTTC. Protein: CASSPTDLYGYTF.

This clonotype was seen only a few times. The chain uses TRBV28 and TRBJ2-2, with a tentative D call TRBD1 (5 bases). This CDR3 has 16 residues. The ends were cut back, 3 bases at V and 5 bases at J, with 16 bases in the middle. CDR1 and CDR2 (germline): MDHEN, SYDVKM. The CDR3 DNA is TGTGCCAGCAGTTTGTACAGGCCCAAGTGGACCGGGGAGCTGTTTTTT. Translated, it gives CASSLYRPKWTGELFF.

This clonotype came up many times. The rearrangement links TRBV28 to TRBJ2-5; the D gene is possibly TRBD2 (5 bases). The germline V gene has CDR1 MDHEN and CDR2 SYDVKM. The V end was cut by 3 bases, the J end by 5 bases, with 10 bases between. This CDR3 comprises 13 residues. The CDR3 sequence is CASSFLAGETQYF. In nucleotides, the CDR3 is TGTGCCAGCAGTTTCCTAGCTGGTGAGACCCAGTACTTC.